The T cell receptor (beta chain) described here comes from a study of Graves' ophthalmopathy and Graves' hyperthyroidism. Study-wide context: Sampling took place at initial diagnosis, with peripheral blood obtained before any treatment.

RNA transcripts provided the template for amplifying TCR beta CDR3 regions. HTBI-primed first-round RT-PCR preceded second-round multiplex PCR. Using its own MiXCR run on the multiplex PCR reads, TCRdb lists one record per CDR3 protein. The sample contains roughly 420,000 distinct CDR3 sequences, roughly 21% of which appear only once. The CDR3 totals 17 residues. V gave up 1 base and J gave up 4 bases; unmatched junction bases: 5. CDR1 is LGHDT, CDR2 YNNKEL, per germline (reference sequence). The rearrangement links TRBV3-1 to TRBJ2-5; 14 nucleotides match TRBD2. The TCR comes from a woman under 30 with stable Graves' hyperthyroidism. The sample comprised peripheral blood. CDR3 DNA: TGTGCCAGCAGCCAAGGTCCCGGGACTAGCGGGAGAGAGACCCAGTACTTC. This sequence encodes CASSQGPGTSGRETQYF.